Each of the 3 T cell receptor beta chains below was sequenced from the same sample in a study of T-cell memory formation after mild COVID-19. MiXCR was run by TCRdb on the 5' RACE reads, yielding one entry per CDR3 protein. This sample yields 400,000 or so distinct CDR3 sequences, of which 20% are seen a single time; roughly 8.4% belongs to the top ten. Sequenced material: PBMCs or a T cell subset sorted from them (not recorded which). These receptor sequences come from an adult woman who had mild COVID-19 (a few samples of this study predate the infection). Cell type and time point are not known.

V usage is TRBV9 and J usage is TRBJ2-1, with D possibly being TRBD1 or TRBD2 (5 bases each). The CDR3 has 19 amino acids. Trimming left V 4 bases short and J 0 bases short, with 23 bases between. Germline V gene data show CDR1 as SGDLS and CDR2 as YYNGEE. CDR3 loop: CASSYRINGEPSSYNEQFF. Written as DNA, the CDR3 is TGTGCCAGCAGCTACAGGATTAATGGGGAGCCCAGCTCCTACAATGAGCAGTTCTTC.

V usage is TRBV7-3 and J usage is TRBJ2-3; possibly TRBD1 for D (5 bases). Germline CDR1 and CDR2: SGHTA and FQGTGA. This CDR3 is built from 13 residues. Trimming took off 8 bases at V and 10 bases at J, with 19 bases between the two ends. As DNA, the CDR3 is TGTGCCAGCGCTATGGATTGGACATCGGCGCAGTATTTT. It is translated as CASAMDWTSAQYF.

This clonotype was counted between two and nine times. V is TRBV10-3 and J is TRBJ2-1; 14 nucleotides line up with TRBD2. Germline loops: CDR1 ENHRY, CDR2 SYGVKD. CDR3 length: 16 residues. After removal of 0 bases from V and 6 bases from J, the junction contained 1 base not matched to a gene. The chain's CDR3 is CAISESGTSGSNEQFF. CDR3 bases: TGTGCCATCAGTGAGTCAGGGACTAGCGGGAGCAATGAGCAGTTCTTC.